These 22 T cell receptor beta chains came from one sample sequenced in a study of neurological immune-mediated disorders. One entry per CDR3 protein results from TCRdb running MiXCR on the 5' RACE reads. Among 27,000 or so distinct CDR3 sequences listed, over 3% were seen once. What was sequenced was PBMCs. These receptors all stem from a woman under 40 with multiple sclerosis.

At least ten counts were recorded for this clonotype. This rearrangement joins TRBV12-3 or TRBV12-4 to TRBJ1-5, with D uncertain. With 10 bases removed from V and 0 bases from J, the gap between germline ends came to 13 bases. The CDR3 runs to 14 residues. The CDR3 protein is CATGRGYSNQPQHF. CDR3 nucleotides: TGTGCCACCGGACGGGGTTATAGCAATCAGCCCCAGCATTTT.

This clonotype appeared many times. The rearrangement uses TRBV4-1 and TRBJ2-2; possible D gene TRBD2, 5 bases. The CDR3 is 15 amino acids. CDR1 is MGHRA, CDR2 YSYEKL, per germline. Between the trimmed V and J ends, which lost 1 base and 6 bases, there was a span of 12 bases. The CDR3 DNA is TGCGCCAGCAGCCAAGTTGGTACGGAGGCCGGGGAGCTGTTTTTT. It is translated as CASSQVGTEAGELFF.

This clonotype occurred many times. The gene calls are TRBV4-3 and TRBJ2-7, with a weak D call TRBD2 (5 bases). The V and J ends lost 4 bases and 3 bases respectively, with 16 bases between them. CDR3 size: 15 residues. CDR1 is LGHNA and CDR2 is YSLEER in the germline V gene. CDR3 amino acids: CASSPLFGVRYEQYF. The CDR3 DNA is TGCGCCAGCAGCCCGCTATTCGGGGTCCGCTACGAGCAGTACTTC.

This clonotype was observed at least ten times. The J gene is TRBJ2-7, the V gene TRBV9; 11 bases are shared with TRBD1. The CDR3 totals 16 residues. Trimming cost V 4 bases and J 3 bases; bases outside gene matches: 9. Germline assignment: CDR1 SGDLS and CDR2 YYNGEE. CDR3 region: CASSTRGDRGFYEQYF. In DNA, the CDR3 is TGTGCCAGCAGCACTAGGGGGGACAGGGGGTTCTACGAGCAGTACTTC.

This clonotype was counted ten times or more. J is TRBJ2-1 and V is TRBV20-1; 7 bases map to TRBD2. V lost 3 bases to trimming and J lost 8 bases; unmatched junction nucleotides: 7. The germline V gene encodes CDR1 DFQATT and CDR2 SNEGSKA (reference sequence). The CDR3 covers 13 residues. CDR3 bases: TGCAGTGCTAGTTGGCGGGAGCACGATGAGCAGTTCTTC. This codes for CSASWREHDEQFF.

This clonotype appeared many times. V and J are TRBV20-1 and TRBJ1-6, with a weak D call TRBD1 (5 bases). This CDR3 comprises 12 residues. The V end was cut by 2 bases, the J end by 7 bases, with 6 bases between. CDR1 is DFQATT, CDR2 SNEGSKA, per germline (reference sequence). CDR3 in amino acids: CSARQGNSPLHF. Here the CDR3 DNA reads TGCAGTGCTAGACAGGGAAATTCACCCCTCCACTTT.

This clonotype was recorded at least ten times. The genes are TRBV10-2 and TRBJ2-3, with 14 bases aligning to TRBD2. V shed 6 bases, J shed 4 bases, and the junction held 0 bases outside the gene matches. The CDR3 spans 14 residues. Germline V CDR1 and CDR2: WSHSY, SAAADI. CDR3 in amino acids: CASRGLAGADTQYF. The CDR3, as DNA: TGCGCCAGCAGGGGACTAGCGGGAGCAGATACGCAGTATTTT.

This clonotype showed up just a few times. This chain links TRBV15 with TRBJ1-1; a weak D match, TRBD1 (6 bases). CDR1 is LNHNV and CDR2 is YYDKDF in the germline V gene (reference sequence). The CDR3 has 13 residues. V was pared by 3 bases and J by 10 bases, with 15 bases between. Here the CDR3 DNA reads TGTGCCACCAGCAGCCTCAGGGGCTCGGGAGCTTTCTTT. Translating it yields CATSSLRGSGAFF.

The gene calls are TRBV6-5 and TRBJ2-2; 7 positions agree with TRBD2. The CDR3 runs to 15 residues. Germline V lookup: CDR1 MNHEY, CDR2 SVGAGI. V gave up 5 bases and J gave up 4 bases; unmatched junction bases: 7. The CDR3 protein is CASSTVGGPTGELFF. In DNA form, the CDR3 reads TGTGCCAGCAGTACGGTGGGAGGGCCCACCGGGGAGCTGTTTTTT.

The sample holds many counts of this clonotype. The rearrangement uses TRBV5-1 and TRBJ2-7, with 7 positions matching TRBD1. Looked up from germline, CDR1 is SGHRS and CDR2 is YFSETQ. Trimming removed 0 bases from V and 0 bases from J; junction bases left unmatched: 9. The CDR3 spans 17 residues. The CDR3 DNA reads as TGCGCCAGCAGCTTGGCCCTAACGCAGGGGGTCTCCTACGAGCAGTACTTC. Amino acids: CASSLALTQGVSYEQYF.

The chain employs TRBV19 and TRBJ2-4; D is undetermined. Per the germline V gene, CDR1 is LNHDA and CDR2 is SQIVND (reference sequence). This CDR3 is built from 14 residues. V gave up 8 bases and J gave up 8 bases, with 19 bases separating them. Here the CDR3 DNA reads TGTGCCAGTTCTCGAGGTATAGTTAAAGACATTCAGTACTTC. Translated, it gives CASSRGIVKDIQYF.

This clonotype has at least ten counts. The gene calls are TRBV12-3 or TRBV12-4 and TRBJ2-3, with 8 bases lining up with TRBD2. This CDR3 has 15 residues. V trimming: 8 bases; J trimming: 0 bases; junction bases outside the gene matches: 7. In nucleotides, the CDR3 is TGTGCCAGCGGACTCAGCGGGGGAAGCACAGATACGCAGTATTTT. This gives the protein CASGLSGGSTDTQYF.

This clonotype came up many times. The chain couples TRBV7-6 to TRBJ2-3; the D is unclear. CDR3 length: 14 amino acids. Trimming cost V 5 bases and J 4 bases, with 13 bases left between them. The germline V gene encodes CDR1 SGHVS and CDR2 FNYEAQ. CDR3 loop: CASSPGRAADTQYF. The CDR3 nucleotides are TGTGCCAGCAGCCCAGGAAGGGCCGCAGATACGCAGTATTTT.

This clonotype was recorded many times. CDR3 in DNA: TGTGCCAGCAGCTTACCGACAGGGACCAACTATGGCTACACCTTC. Protein: CASSLPTGTNYGYTF. The gene calls are TRBV11-2 and TRBJ1-2; 7 nucleotides match TRBD1. Per the germline V gene, CDR1 is SGHAT and CDR2 is FQNNGV. This CDR3 is built from 15 residues. Losses at the gene ends were 2 bases for V and 2 bases for J; bases not matched to a gene: 5.

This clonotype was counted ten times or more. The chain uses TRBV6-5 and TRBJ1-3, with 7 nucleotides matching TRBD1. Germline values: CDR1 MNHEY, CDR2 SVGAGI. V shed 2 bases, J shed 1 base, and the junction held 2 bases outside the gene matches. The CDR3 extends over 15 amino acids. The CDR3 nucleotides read TGTGCCAGCAGTTACGACAGGGCTTCTGGAAACACCATATATTTT. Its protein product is CASSYDRASGNTIYF.

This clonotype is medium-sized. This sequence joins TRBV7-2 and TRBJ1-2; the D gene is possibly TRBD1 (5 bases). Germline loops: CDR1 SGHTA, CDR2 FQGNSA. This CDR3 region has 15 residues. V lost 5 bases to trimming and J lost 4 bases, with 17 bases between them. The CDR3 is CASSLSRGVIYGYTF. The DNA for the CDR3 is TGTGCCAGCAGCCTCTCACGGGGGGTCATCTATGGCTACACCTTC.

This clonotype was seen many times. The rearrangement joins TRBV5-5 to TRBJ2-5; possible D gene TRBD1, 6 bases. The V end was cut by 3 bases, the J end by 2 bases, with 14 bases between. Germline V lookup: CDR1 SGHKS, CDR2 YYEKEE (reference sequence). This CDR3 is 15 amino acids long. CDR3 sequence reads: CASSSYGQRQETQYF. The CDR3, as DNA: TGTGCCAGCAGCTCCTACGGACAGAGACAAGAGACCCAGTACTTC.

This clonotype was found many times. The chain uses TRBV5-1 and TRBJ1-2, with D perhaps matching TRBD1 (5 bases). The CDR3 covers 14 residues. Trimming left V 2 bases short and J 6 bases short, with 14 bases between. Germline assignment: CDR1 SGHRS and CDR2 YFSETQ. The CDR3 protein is CASSFGGPPNGYTF. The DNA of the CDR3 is TGCGCCAGCAGCTTCGGGGGACCGCCGAATGGCTACACCTTC.

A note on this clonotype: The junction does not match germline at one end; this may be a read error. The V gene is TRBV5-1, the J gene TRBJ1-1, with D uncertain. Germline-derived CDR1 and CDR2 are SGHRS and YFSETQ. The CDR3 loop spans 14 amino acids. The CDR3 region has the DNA TGCACCAGCAGCCAAAGTAAAATGAACACTGAAGCTTTCTTT. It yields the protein CTSSQSKMNTEAFF.

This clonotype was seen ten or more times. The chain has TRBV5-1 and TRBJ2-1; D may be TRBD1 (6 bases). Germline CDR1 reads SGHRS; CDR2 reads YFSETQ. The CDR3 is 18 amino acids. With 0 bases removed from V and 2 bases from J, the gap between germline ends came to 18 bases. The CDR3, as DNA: TGCGCCAGCAGCTTGGCACAGGGTTCCAGTTATGCCTACAATGAGCAGTTCTTC. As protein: CASSLAQGSSYAYNEQFF.

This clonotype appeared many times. The CDR3 sequence is CASSSTHYEQYF. CDR3 bases: TGTGCCAGCAGCTCGACCCACTACGAGCAGTACTTC. This chain joins TRBV11-3 and TRBJ2-7; D gene unclear. V was shortened by 4 bases and J by 3 bases, with 7 bases between the two germline ends. The germline V gene has CDR1 SGHNT and CDR2 YENEEA. The CDR3 contains 12 residues.

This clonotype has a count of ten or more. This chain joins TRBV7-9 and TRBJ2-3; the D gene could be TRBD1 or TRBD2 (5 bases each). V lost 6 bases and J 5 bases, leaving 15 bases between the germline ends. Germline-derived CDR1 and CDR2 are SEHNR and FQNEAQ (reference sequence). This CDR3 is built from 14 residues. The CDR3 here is CASRHYRDGDTQYF. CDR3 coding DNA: TGTGCCAGCAGACACTACCGGGACGGAGATACGCAGTATTTT.